The T cell receptor (beta chain) under discussion was sequenced for a study of blood T cell repertoires in COVID-19 (dated by TCRdb to the early 2020s). A note on the overall study: Samples from collaborators originated in the United States, Italy and Spain and spanned both the acute and convalescent phases of COVID-19. The repertoires were released in a freely available public database meant as a resource for research on the immune response to SARS-CoV-2. Subjects who had been exposed to COVID-19, were actively infected with it, or had recovered from it provided the deeply sampled blood TCRbeta repertoires that made up the dataset. Samples came from the ongoing ImmuneRACE study (first 160 participants) plus 1,254 subjects from 6 global collaborators. A de-identified subject ID, COVID-19 status, age in years and sex were almost always included in the sample metadata. The material from the prospective study consisted of cDNA or gDNA derived from T cells, B-cell-depleted T cells, or PBMCs. Where HLA class I and class II types were available, the types were taken from metadata supplied by the sample provider, not from assay-based typing.

TCRbeta CDR3 regions were amplified from genomic DNA using the immunoSEQ Assay, a bias-controlled multiplex PCR. In the paper's pipeline: The number of nucleated cells in each sample was estimated by amplification of reference gene primers within the assay. To quantify the absolute abundance of each unique TCRbeta CDR3 rearrangement, sequence reads were collapsed and filtered. For each sample, productive Simpson clonality was calculated as the square root of Simpson's diversity index across productive rearrangements. TCRdb obtained this table from immuneACCESS and retained in-frame rearrangements with V and J assigned. These tables miss some clones; where compared with another copy, unresolved V genes account for less than half of the shortfall, and the remainder is unexplained. Clone size and the V and J calls come from that table; the DNA yielded D and trimming. The sample contains some 340,000 clones, roughly four fifths of them found a single time. Less than 6% of the sample is taken by the ten largest.

Overall results and qualifications from the work: The quantity of clinical and demographic metadata differed by source and by participant and was supplied without curation.

This clone was detected a few times. Its antigen has not been determined. Nothing much larger sits one base from this clone, and base qualities are not available. Participants in the prospective study were enrolled through a virtual design, were aged roughly 18 to 90 years, and lived in 24 United States geographic areas. In the prospective study, participants were assigned to cohorts based on the clinical history participants reported in a screening survey and a study questionnaire. For ImmuneRACE Cohort 3, a participant was defined as recovered based on two consecutive negative NP/OP PCR tests, clearance by a healthcare professional, or resolution of symptoms. Mobile phlebotomists in the prospective study collected whole blood, serum and a nasopharyngeal or oropharyngeal swab from every participant. Over a roughly 2-month period, participants in the prospective study had the option of providing additional blood draws and questionnaires. Prospective study blood samples were shipped either frozen or at room temperature before DNA extraction.

The sequencing input was PBMCs or T cells enriched from blood (not recorded which). The TCR sequence derives from a woman aged 50 to 60 who had recovered from COVID-19.

The CDR3 protein: CASSESRIKHEGYTF. The DNA sequence is given as TGTGCCAGCAGTGAATCCAGGATAAAGCACGAGGGCTACACCTTC. In this chain, TRBV25-1 is recombined with TRBJ1-2; confidence is insufficient to name the D gene. Inclusive of the bounding cysteine and phenylalanine, the CDR3 is 15 residues long. The read is trimmed to its CDR3 DNA, 45 bases read in frame from base 1. As encoded in the germline V gene, CDR1 is MGHDK while CDR2 is SYGVNS. A distance of 17 bases separates the germline ends of V and J, which lose 1 base and 8 bases respectively.